This T cell receptor (beta chain) was retrieved from a study of CD8 T cells in ankylosing spondylitis (dated by TCRdb to 2015 to 2018). Background for the entire study: The study profiled T cell receptor beta repertoires in healthy donors and ankylosing spondylitis patients to find disease-linked TCR variants. The full study cohort was made up of about two dozen ankylosing spondylitis patients and 95 to 130 healthy donors. Peripheral blood was sampled, and synovial fluid was also collected from ankylosing spondylitis patients.

This clonotype has ten or more counts. Its recognized antigen is unknown. The input lacks base qualities; no much larger clone sits a single base away. The study at large found these results: Some of the motif variants had been reported before in the synovial fluid and blood of reactive arthritis patients, a finding that suggests common disease-initiation mechanisms. A TCR beta motif of several highly homologous amino acid variants appeared characteristic of blood from ankylosing spondylitis patients. The disease-linked clones showed a CD8+ phenotype and occurred at relatively low frequencies in peripheral blood. The disease-linked clones were reported to be significantly enriched in matched synovial fluid samples from ankylosing spondylitis patients.

These reads were obtained on an Illumina HiSeq 2500. Quantitative 5'-RACE with molecular barcodes was used to prepare TCR beta libraries. The study's processing was this. A new computational method based on a probabilistic model of VDJ rearrangement was used to identify disease-linked TCR variants. The public reads were run again by TCRdb, first through fastp at Q25 and then through MiXCR, and only productive beta chains were kept. Rows are combined by CDR3 protein, so each entry shows the most common genes and DNA. The V and J calls and clone size come from TCRdb's table, not from the authors' own analysis. This sample comprises hundreds of thousands of distinct CDR3 sequences, roughly 24% of them detected only once. Clones ranked in the top ten supply more than 6.5% of the sample. The CDR3 sequence holds 13 residues, the cysteine and phenylalanine included. The kept DNA is CDR3 alone, 39 bases in frame from the first base. V gives up 6 bases and J gives up 5 bases, and the segment between their germline ends measures 14 bases. The germline V gene specifies ENHRY as CDR1 and SYGVKD as CDR2.

The specimen was blood, either unsorted or a sorted T cell fraction (not recorded which). The TCR originated in a male donor with ankylosing spondylitis or in good health (not recorded which). Rearrangement joined TRBV10-3 to TRBJ2-7; the D gene is perhaps TRBD1, from 6 matching bases. CDR3 loop: CAIRNTGLDEQYF. The sequence in DNA is TGTGCCATCAGGAATACAGGGTTAGACGAGCAGTACTTC.